The T cell receptor (beta chain) under discussion was sequenced for a study of monozygotic twins with inflammatory bowel disease. No DNA is given; TCRdb re-called the 5' RACE reads and lists each CDR3 protein once. The sample holds over 100,000 distinct CDR3 sequences. Looked up from germline, CDR1 is LGHDT and CDR2 is YNNKEL (reference sequence). The CDR3 spans 15 residues. Sequencing input: blood. V gene TRBV3-1 combines with J gene TRBJ1-2; without DNA, the TCRdb call of TRBD1 cannot be checked. The receptor was derived from a human donor with ulcerative colitis or Crohn's disease, or a healthy co-twin of an affected twin (not recorded which). The CDR3: CASSQDRADKNGYTF.